The 18 T cell receptor beta chains listed next were all sequenced from one sample in a study of T cell repertoires in cytomegalovirus infection. TCRdb recomputed calls from the reads with MiXCR, one row per CDR3 protein. The table records about 920,000 distinct CDR3 sequences, roughly 30% of them present only once. No antigens are known for them. The sample in question was cultured CD8+ T cells from PBMCs, obtained from culture after CMV antigen stimulation. Receptors were obtained from a human donor in good health (CMV status not recorded). Some clones in this sample may be carry-over from other donors' samples.

The V and J genes are TRBV29-1 and TRBJ2-1, with 10 bases lining up with TRBD2. The junction had 11 bases not matched to a gene; V was cut back by 7 bases and J by 8 bases. Looked up from germline, CDR1 is SQVTM and CDR2 is ANQGSEA. The CDR3 covers 14 residues. CDR3 bases: TGCAGCGCCTGGGGGAGCGGGGGGGCGCATGAGCAGTTCTTC. This translates into CSAWGSGGAHEQFF.

The table lists this clonotype with a count of one. The V and J genes are TRBV12-3 or TRBV12-4 and TRBJ2-3; TRBD1 might be the D (5 bases). This CDR3 region has 16 residues. Trimming cost V 4 bases and J 0 bases, with 14 bases left between them. The CDR3 nucleotides are TGTGCCAGCAGTTCCGTGGGGCTTTTTAGCACAGATACGCAGTATTTT. Translation gives CASSSVGLFSTDTQYF.

At least ten counts were recorded for this clonotype. This chain links TRBV18 with TRBJ2-6; TRBD2 is a possible D gene (6 bases). V gave up 2 bases and J gave up 3 bases, with 11 bases separating them. Germline CDR1 KGHSH, CDR2 LQKENI. The CDR3 has 16 residues. This chain's CDR3 is CASSPGLGGGANVLTF. The DNA for the CDR3 is TGTGCCAGCTCACCAGGACTCGGGGGTGGGGCCAACGTCCTGACTTTC. Together with reference TRBV18 and TRBJ2-6, the CDR3 gives the full variable domain: NAGVMQNPRHLVRRRGQEARLRCSPMKGHSHVYWYRQLPEEGLKFMVYLQKENIIDESGMPKERFSAEFPKEGPSILRIQQVVRGDSAAYFCASSPGLGGGANVLTFGAGSRLTVL.

The chain recombines TRBV19 with TRBJ1-6; 9 nucleotides match TRBD1. Trimming cost V 4 bases and J 8 bases; bases outside gene matches: 12. CDR1 is LNHDA and CDR2 is SQIVND in the germline V gene (reference sequence). This CDR3 spans 17 amino acids. CDR3 residues: CASSTNANRGLDSPLHF. DNA for the CDR3: TGTGCCAGTAGTACAAACGCCAACAGGGGGCTGGATTCACCCCTCCACTTT.

The table lists this clonotype with a few counts. This chain links TRBV4-3 with TRBJ2-1; possibly TRBD1 or TRBD2 for D (5 bases each). V shed 4 bases and J shed 2 bases, with 15 bases lying between them. The CDR3 covers 16 residues. Germline CDR1 and CDR2: LGHNA and YSLEER. This CDR3 reads CASSPWRQGTYNEQFF. CDR3 bases: TGCGCCAGCAGCCCCTGGAGGCAGGGCACCTACAATGAGCAGTTCTTC.

This clonotype was seen only a few times. This chain connects TRBV2 to TRBJ2-1; tentative D call: TRBD2 (5 bases). This CDR3 spans 16 amino acids. The V gene's germline CDR1 is SNHLY and CDR2 FYNNEI. Trimming took off 8 bases at V and 3 bases at J, with 20 bases between the two ends. The CDR3 nucleotides read TGTGCCAGCGCGGTGAGTACTAGGCAAGACTACAATGAGCAGTTCTTC. Translation: CASAVSTRQDYNEQFF.

The rearrangement joins TRBV7-9 to TRBJ2-7, with unresolved D. V was trimmed by 2 bases and J by 3 bases, leaving 8 bases between them. CDR1 and CDR2 from the germline V gene are SEHNR and FQNEAQ (reference sequence). The CDR3 has 13 amino acids. The CDR3 is CASSLTGYYEQYF. CDR3 bases: TGTGCCAGCAGCTTAACCGGATACTACGAGCAGTACTTC.

The chain carries TRBV13 and TRBJ2-3, with D perhaps assigned TRBD1 or TRBD2 (5 bases each). This CDR3 contains 12 residues. Germline CDR1 and CDR2: PRHDT and FYEKMQ (reference sequence). V lost 7 bases and J lost 6, with 11 bases in between. CDR3: CASTGAGDTQYF. For the CDR3, the DNA is TGTGCCAGCACTGGGGCGGGCGATACGCAGTATTTT.

V usage is TRBV5-1 and J usage is TRBJ1-2; 9 nucleotides match TRBD1. Unmatched junction bases numbered 12, after V lost 3 bases and J lost 3 bases. CDR1 SGHRS and CDR2 YFSETQ come from the germline V gene. The CDR3 totals 17 residues. This CDR3 is CASSSPDETGGDYGYTF. The CDR3 DNA reads TGCGCCAGCAGCTCACCGGACGAAACAGGGGGCGACTATGGCTACACCTTC.

This clonotype turned up a few times. The rearrangement joins TRBV7-9 to TRBJ2-1; D may be TRBD2 (7 bases). V shed 0 bases and J shed 6 bases, with 12 bases lying between them. CDR3 length: 15 residues. Germline lookup yields CDR1 SEHNR and CDR2 FQNEAQ (reference sequence). CDR3 nucleotides: TGTGCCAGCAGCTTAGCGGGGGGGCAGGTCAATGAGCAGTTCTTC. Translation gives CASSLAGGQVNEQFF.

This clonotype was seen a handful of times. The rearrangement uses TRBV4-3 and TRBJ1-2, with 10 bases matching TRBD1. The CDR3 covers 14 residues. V gave up 1 base and J gave up 8 bases; unmatched junction bases: 4. The V gene's germline CDR1 is LGHNA and CDR2 YSLEER. The CDR3 region has the DNA TGCGCCAGCAGCCAAGGGACAGGGGGTACGGGCTACACCTTC. This translates into CASSQGTGGTGYTF.

The J gene is TRBJ2-2, the V gene TRBV6-5; 7 bases agree with TRBD2. Germline trimming cut 4 bases from V and 3 bases from J; bases unmatched to any gene: 5. The CDR3 has 15 amino acids. Looked up from germline, CDR1 is MNHEY and CDR2 is SVGAGI. This CDR3 is CASSWASGDTGELFF. The DNA of the CDR3 is TGTGCCAGCAGTTGGGCTAGCGGAGACACCGGGGAGCTGTTTTTT.

This clonotype has a count of ten or more. The rearrangement uses TRBV7-2 and TRBJ1-2; 9 bases are shared with TRBD1. V lost 5 bases and J lost 5; bases outside the gene matches: 9. The CDR3 runs to 15 residues. The germline V gene has CDR1 SGHTA and CDR2 FQGNSA. For the CDR3, the DNA is TGTGCCAGCAGCCAACGGGACAGGGAAATTTATGGCTACACCTTC. This encodes CASSQRDREIYGYTF.

The table lists this clonotype with a few counts. This rearrangement joins TRBV7-9 to TRBJ2-5; TRBD1 matches 7 bases. Germline V gives CDR1 SEHNR, CDR2 FQNEAQ (reference sequence). The CDR3 is 13 residues long. Trimming took 6 bases from V and 4 from J; bases not matched to a gene: 5. In DNA, the CDR3 is TGTGCCAGCAGACCCCGGGACAGAGAGACCCAGTACTTC. Translation gives CASRPRDRETQYF.

This chain connects TRBV9 to TRBJ1-3; D uncertain. The germline CDR1 and CDR2 sequences are SGDLS and YYNGEE. V was pared by 0 bases and J by 3 bases, with 10 bases between. The CDR3 extends over 15 amino acids. The CDR3 sequence: CASSVEGSGGNTIYF. CDR3 coding DNA: TGTGCCAGCAGCGTAGAAGGAAGTGGTGGAAACACCATATATTTT.

This chain links TRBV12-3 or TRBV12-4 with TRBJ2-1, with 14 bases that match TRBD2. This CDR3 has 15 residues. Losses at the gene ends were 5 bases for V and 10 bases for J; bases not matched to a gene: 7. This CDR3 is CASSPTSGGGREQFF. CDR3 DNA sequence: TGTGCCAGCAGTCCGACTAGCGGGGGGGGACGGGAGCAGTTCTTC.

This clonotype showed up just a few times. V is TRBV5-6 and J is TRBJ2-2, with TRBD2 matching over 11 bases. The V gene end was trimmed by 5 bases and the J gene end by 7 bases; junction bases not matched to a gene: 7. CDR1 and CDR2 (germline): SGHDT, YYEEEE. The CDR3 is 15 residues long. CDR3 loop: CASRSLAGGNGELFF. The CDR3 coding sequence is TGTGCCAGCAGGTCGCTAGCGGGGGGCAACGGGGAGCTGTTTTTT.

This clonotype was detected many times. The chain employs TRBV7-2 and TRBJ1-4; 7 bases align to TRBD1. The CDR3 has 14 amino acids. Trimming at V came to 4 bases and at J to 8 bases, leaving 7 bases not matched to a gene. Germline CDR1 SGHTA, CDR2 FQGNSA. For the CDR3, the DNA is TGTGCCAGCAGCTGGGACAGTACCTACGAAAAACTGTTTTTT. This sequence encodes CASSWDSTYEKLFF.